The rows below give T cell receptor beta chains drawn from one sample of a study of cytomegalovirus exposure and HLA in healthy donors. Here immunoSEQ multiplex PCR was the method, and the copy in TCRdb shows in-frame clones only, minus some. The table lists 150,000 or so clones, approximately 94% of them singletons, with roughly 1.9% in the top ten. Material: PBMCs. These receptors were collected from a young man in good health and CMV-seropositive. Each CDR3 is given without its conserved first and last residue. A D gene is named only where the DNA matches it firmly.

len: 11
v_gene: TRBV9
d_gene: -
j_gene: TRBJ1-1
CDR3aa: ASSVSPGTEAF

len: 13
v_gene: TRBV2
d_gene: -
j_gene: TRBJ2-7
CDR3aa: ASSVGWRRVLGQY

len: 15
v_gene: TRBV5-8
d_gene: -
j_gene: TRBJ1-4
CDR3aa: ASSLGTPLATNEKLF

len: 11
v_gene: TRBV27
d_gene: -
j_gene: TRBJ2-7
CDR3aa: ASSFQVPYEQY

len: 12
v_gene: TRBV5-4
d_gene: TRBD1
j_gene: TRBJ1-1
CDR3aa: ASKTGASNTEAF

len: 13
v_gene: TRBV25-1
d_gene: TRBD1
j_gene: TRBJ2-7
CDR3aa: ASSALGTGYNEQY

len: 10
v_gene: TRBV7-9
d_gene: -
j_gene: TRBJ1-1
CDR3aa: ASSQRDTEAF

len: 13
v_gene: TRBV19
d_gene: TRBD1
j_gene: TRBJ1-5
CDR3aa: ASSSPTGRHQPQH

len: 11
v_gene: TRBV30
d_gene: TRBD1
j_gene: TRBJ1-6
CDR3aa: ACQGQGNSPLH

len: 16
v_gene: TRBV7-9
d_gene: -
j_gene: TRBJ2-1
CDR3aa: ASSTRQVGGFFYNEQF

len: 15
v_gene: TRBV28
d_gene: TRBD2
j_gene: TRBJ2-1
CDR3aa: ASSLWIRLAGKDEQF

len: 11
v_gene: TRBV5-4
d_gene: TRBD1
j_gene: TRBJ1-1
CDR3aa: ASSRQGRGEAF

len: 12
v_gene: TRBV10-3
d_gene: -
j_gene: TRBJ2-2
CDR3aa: ATRDSTNTGELF

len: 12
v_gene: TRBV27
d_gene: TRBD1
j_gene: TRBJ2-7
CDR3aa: ASSLGDRDYEQY

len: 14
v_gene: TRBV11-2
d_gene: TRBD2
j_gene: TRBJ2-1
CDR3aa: ASRPSGSGSYNEQF

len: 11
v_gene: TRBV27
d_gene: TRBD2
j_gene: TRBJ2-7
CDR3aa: ASSLKRGREQY

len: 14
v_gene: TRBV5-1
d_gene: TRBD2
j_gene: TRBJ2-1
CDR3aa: ASSFPSSGRDNEQF

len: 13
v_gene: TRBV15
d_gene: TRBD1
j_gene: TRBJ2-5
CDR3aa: ATSTLPRGRETQY

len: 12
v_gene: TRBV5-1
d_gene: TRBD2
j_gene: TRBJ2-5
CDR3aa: ASSLGTSEQTQY

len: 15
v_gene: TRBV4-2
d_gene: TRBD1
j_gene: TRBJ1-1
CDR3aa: ASSQLLRGHGDTEAF

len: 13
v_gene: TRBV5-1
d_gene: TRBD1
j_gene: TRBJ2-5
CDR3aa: ASSLEPGQRETQY

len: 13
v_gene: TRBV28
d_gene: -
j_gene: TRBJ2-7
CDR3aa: ASSLVGRSFYEQY

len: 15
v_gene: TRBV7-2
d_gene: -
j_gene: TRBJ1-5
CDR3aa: ASIPPAPRRTNQPQH

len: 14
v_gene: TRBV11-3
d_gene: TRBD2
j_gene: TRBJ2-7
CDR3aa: ASSSFDSGRPYEQY

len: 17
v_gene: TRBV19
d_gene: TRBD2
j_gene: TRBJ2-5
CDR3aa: ASSIDPPGQREGQETQY

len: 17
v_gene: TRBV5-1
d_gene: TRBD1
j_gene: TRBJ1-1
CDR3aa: ASSFTGAQKTGVNTEAF

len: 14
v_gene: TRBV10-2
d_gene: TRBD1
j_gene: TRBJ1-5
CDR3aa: ASSEGTGYSNQPQH

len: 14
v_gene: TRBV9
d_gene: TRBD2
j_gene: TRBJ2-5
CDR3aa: ASSVGREGAGETQY

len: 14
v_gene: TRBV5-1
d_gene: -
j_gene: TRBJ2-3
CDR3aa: ASSTTGLSSTDTQY

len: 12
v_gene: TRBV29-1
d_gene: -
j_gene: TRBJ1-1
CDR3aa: SVERQLLNTEAF

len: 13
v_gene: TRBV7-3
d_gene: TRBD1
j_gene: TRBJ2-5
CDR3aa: TRDRGGYQGETQY

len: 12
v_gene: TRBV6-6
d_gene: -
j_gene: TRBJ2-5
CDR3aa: ASSYSIGGETQY

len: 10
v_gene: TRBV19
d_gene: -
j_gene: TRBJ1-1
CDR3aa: ASSIIPSEAF

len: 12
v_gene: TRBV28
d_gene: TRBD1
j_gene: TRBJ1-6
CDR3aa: ASSRDSLNSPLH

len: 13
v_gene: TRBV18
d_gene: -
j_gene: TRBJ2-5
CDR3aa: ASSPPSQRGETQY

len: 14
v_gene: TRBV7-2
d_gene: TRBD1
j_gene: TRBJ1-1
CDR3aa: ASSQPTGGVNTEAF

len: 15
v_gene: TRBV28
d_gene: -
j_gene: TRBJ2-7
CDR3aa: ASSLRLWDSSRGEQY

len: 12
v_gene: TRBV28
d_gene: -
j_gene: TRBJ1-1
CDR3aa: ASSLSAGDTEAF

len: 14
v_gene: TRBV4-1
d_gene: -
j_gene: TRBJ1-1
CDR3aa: ASSQRDGQTNTEAF

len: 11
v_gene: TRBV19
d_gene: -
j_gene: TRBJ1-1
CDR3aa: ATMEALNTEAF

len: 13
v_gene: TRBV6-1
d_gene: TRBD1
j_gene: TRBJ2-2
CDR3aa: ASITQGAQAGELF

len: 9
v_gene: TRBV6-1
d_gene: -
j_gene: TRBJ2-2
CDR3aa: ASSTLGELF

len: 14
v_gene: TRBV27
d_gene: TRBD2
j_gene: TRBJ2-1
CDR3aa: ASSYGTSGSSNEQF

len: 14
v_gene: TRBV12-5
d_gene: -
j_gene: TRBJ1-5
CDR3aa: ASGLSDRRGNQPQH

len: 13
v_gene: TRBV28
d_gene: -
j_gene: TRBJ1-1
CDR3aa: ASSFPHEANTEAF

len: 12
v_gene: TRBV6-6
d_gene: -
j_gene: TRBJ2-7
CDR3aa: ASSYSASFDEQY

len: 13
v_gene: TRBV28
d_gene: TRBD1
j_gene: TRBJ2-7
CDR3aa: ASRFGTGEIVEQY

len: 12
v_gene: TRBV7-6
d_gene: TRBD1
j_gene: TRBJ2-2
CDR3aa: ASSLIQGAGELF

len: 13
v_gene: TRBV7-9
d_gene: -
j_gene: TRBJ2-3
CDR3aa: ASSDGTSSTDTQY

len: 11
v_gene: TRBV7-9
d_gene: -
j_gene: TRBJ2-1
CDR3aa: ASSPGPGYEQF

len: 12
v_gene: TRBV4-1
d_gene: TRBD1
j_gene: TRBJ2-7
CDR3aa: ASSQDGTVYEQY

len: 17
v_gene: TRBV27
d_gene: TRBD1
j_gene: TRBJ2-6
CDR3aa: ASSLSAGGFPSGANVLT

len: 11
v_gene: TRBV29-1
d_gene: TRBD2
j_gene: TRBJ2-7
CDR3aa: SVGEGSGSEQY

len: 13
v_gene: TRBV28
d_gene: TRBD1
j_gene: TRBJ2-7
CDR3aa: ASSSTGQGRYEQY

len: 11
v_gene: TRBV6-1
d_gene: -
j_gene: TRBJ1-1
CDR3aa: ASSDVPLQEAF